This T cell receptor beta chain comes out of a study of blood T cell repertoires in COVID-19 (dated by TCRdb to 2018 to 2020). In the study overall: Collaborator samples came from the United States, Italy and Spain and covered acute and convalescent phases of COVID-19. Subjects who had been exposed to COVID-19, were actively infected with it, or had recovered from it provided the deeply sampled blood TCRbeta repertoires that made up the dataset. Sample metadata almost always included a de-identified subject ID, COVID-19 status, age in years and sex. Where HLA class I and class II types were available, the types were taken from metadata supplied by the sample provider, not from assay-based typing. The samples were drawn from two sources: the first 160 participants of the ongoing ImmuneRACE study, and approximately 1,300 subjects contributed by 6 global collaborators. The repertoires were released in a freely available public database meant as a resource for research on the immune response to SARS-CoV-2. The prospective study material was composed of cDNA or gDNA derived from T cells, B-cell-depleted T cells, or PBMCs. Overall results and qualifications from the work: The amount of clinical and demographic metadata varied by source and participant and was provided uncurated.

Each collaborating institution followed its own protocols to collect whole blood in K2EDTA tubes. For TCRbeta analysis, collaborators shipped samples in one of three forms: frozen whole blood, isolated PBMCs, or DNA extracted from either of those sample types. TCRbeta CDR3 regions were amplified from genomic DNA by means of the immunoSEQ Assay, a bias-controlled multiplex PCR. Turning to the authors' computational methods: Nucleated cell counts per sample were estimated from amplification of reference gene primers within the assay. To quantify the absolute abundance of each unique TCRbeta CDR3 rearrangement, sequence reads were collapsed and filtered. For each sample, productive Simpson clonality was calculated as the square root of Simpson's diversity index across productive rearrangements. Held by TCRdb, this immuneACCESS table contains in-frame sequences only and omits some clones. Under half of the omission traces to an unresolved V gene where checked; the cause of the rest is unknown. V and J calls and clone size are as listed in that table; D and trimming were resolved from the DNA. The sample table contains around 250,000 clones; only one count was recorded for 86% of them. The ten largest clones represent around an eighth of the sample.

Notes on this clone: The antigen this receptor binds is unknown. No clone much larger than this one lies a single base away; base qualities are absent.

The germline V gene (reference sequence) yields LNHDA for CDR1 and SQIVND for CDR2. Spanning cysteine to phenylalanine, the CDR3 consists of 16 amino acids. The read is trimmed to its CDR3 DNA, 48 bases read in frame from base 1. At the junction V is shortened by 7 bases and J by 0 bases, with 15 bases in between. The chain joins TRBV19 to TRBJ1-4, with no D gene named confidently. This sequence originates from an older man with acute or convalescent COVID-19. The material sequenced was peripheral blood. CDR3 reads: CASMPSITATNEKLFF. The DNA reads as follows: TGTGCCAGTATGCCGAGCATCACGGCAACTAATGAAAAACTGTTTTTT.